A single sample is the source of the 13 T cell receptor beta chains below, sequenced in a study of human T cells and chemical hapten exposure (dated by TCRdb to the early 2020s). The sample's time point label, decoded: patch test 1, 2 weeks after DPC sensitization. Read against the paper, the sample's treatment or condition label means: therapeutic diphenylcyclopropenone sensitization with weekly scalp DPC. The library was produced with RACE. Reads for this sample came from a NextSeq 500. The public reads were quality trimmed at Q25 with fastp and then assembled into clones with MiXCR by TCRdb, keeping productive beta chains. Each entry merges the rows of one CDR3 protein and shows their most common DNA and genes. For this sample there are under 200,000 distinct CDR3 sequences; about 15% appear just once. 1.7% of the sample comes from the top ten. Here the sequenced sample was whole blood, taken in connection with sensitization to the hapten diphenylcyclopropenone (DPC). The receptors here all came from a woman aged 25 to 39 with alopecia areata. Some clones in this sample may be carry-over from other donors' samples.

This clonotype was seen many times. CDR3 DNA: TGCAGTGCCCCTAGCGGGAGCCCCTACAATGAGCAGTTCTTC. Its protein is CSAPSGSPYNEQFF. V usage is TRBV20-1 and J usage is TRBJ2-1, with 10 bases identical to TRBD2. With 6 bases clipped from V and 2 bases from J, the junction kept 4 bases outside the gene matches. The CDR3 extends over 14 amino acids. The germline V gene has CDR1 DFQATT and CDR2 SNEGSKA (reference sequence).

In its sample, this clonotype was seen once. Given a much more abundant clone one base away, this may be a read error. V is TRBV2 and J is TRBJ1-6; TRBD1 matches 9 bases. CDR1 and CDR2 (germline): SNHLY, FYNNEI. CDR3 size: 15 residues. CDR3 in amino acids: CVSRAQGANNSPLHF. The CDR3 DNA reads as TGTGTCAGCAGAGCACAGGGGGCCAATAATTCACCCCTCCACTTT.

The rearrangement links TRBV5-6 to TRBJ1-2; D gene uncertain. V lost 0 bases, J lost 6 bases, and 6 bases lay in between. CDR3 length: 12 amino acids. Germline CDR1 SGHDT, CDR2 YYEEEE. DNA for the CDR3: TGTGCCAGCAGCTTGGTCGCAAATGGCTACACCTTC. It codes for CASSLVANGYTF.

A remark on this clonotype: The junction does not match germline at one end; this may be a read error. CDR3 in DNA: TGTGCCAGCAGCTCCCGACCGGGACTCGAGGGAAGGACCCGGTACTTC. Encoded protein: CASSSRPGLEGRTRYF. V gene TRBV11-2 combines with J gene TRBJ2-5; tentative D call: TRBD2 (6 bases). The germline gives CDR1 SGHAT, CDR2 FQNNGV. CDR3 length equals 16 residues.

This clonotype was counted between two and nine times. For the CDR3, the DNA is TGTGCCAGCAGCTTACCGGGACAGGGCTCCTACGAGCAGTACTTC. Translated: CASSLPGQGSYEQYF. The chain couples TRBV5-6 to TRBJ2-7, with 9 bases that match TRBD1. Trimming took 2 bases from V and 0 from J; bases not matched to a gene: 3. Germline V gene data show CDR1 as SGHDT and CDR2 as YYEEEE. The CDR3 consists of 15 residues. Full variable domain (rest looked up from reference TRBV5-6 and TRBJ2-7): DAGVTQSPTHLIKTRGQQVTLRCSPKSGHDTVSWYQQALGQGPQFIFQYYEEEERQRGNFPDRFSGHQFPNYSSELNVNALLLGDSALYLCASSLPGQGSYEQYFGPGTRLTVT.

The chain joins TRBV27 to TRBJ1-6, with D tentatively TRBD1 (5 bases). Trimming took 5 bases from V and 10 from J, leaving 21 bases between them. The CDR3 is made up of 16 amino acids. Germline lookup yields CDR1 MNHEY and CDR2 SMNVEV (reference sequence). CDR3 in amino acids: CASSGWGGLGNSPLHF. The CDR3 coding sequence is TGTGCCAGCAGTGGTTGGGGGGGACTGGGCAACTCACCCCTCCACTTT.

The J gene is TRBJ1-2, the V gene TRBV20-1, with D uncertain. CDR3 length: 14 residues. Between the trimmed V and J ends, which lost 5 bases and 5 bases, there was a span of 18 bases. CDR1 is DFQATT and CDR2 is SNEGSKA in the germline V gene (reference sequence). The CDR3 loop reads CSAPPEATHYGYTF. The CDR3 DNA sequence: TGCAGTGCTCCCCCGGAGGCGACACATTATGGCTACACCTTC.

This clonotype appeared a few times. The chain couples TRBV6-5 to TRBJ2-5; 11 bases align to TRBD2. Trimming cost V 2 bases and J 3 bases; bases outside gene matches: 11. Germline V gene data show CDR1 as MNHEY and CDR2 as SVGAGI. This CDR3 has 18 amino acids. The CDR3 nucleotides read TGTGCCAGCAGTTACGCGTCTAGCGGGGGGATAGCAAAAGAGACCCAGTACTTC. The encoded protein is CASSYASSGGIAKETQYF.

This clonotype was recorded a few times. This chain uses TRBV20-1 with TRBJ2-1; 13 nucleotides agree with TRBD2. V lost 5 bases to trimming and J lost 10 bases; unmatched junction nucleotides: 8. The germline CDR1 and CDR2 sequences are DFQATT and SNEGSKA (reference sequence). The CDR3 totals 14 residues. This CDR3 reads CSAPGTSGVQEQFF. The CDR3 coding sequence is TGCAGTGCTCCCGGGACTAGCGGGGTACAAGAGCAGTTCTTC.

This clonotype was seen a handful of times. CDR3 nucleotides: TGTGCCACCAAAAGCGGGGGGCCTAGCACAGATACGCAGTATTTT. Translation gives CATKSGGPSTDTQYF. The chain has TRBV6-1 and TRBJ2-3; the match to TRBD2 covers 9 bases. Trimming removed 10 bases from V and 0 bases from J; junction bases left unmatched: 8. CDR3 length: 15 amino acids. Germline assignment: CDR1 MNHNS and CDR2 SASEGT.

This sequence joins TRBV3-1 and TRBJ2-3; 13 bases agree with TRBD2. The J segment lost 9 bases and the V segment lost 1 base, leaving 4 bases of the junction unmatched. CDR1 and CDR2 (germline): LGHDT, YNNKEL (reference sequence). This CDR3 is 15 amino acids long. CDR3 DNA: TGTGCCAGCAGCCAAGTGGGACTAGCGGGACCCACGCAGTATTTT. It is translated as CASSQVGLAGPTQYF.

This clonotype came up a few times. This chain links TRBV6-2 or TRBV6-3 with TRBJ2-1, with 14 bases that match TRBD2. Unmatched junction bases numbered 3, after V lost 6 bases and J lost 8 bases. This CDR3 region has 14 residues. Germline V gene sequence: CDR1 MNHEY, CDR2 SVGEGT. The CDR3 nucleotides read TGTGCCAGCAGCGGACTAGCGGGAGGCGATGAGCAGTTCTTC. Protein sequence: CASSGLAGGDEQFF.

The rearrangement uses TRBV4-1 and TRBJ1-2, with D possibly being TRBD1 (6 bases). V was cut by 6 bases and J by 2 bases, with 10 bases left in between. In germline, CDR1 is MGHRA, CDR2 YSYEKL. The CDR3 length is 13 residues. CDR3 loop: CASSQDSNYGYTF. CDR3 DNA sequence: TGCGCCAGCAGTCAGGACAGCAACTATGGCTACACCTTC.